The rows below give T cell receptor beta chains drawn from one sample of a study of monozygotic twins with inflammatory bowel disease. TCRdb re-called the 5' RACE reads and catalogs CDR3 proteins one per entry, DNA excluded. Its clone listing holds approximately 210,000 distinct CDR3 sequences. Source material: blood. The receptors originated from a human donor with ulcerative colitis or Crohn's disease, or a healthy co-twin of an affected twin (not recorded which). CDR3s include the opening cysteine and the closing phenylalanine or tryptophan. Each record gives: V gene, J gene, CDR3 protein.

>TRBV6-6|TRBJ1-3
CASEGGYTIYF
>TRBV20-1|TRBJ2-7
CSARRDRSYEQYF
>TRBV12-3/TRBV12-4|TRBJ1-4
CASSSTGHNEKLFF
>TRBV4-1|TRBJ2-5
CASSNFGDRVAETQYF
>TRBV12-3/TRBV12-4|TRBJ2-1
CASSLPGVRPNEQFF
>TRBV7-2|TRBJ2-3
CASSLVGLAGDTQYF
>TRBV12-3/TRBV12-4|TRBJ1-3
CASSLGGNTIYF
>TRBV7-8|TRBJ2-7
CASSSQGPYEQYF
>TRBV6-2/TRBV6-3|TRBJ1-5
CASSYEGNSNQPQHF
>TRBV29-1|TRBJ1-1
CSVTGRMNTEAFF
>TRBV29-1|TRBJ1-5
CSVRTEGQPQHF
>TRBV7-2|TRBJ2-3
CASSFTSGARTDTQYF
>TRBV18|TRBJ2-7
CASSPRTGGWDEQYF
>TRBV6-1|TRBJ1-5
CASSDPDRSDQPQHF
>TRBV27|TRBJ1-1
CASSQGTEYTEAFF
>TRBV11-2|TRBJ2-3
CASSLGLTLPGNPYTQYF